This T cell receptor beta chain was recovered during a study of blood T cell repertoires in COVID-19. The wider study: Researchers got acute and convalescent COVID-19 samples from the United States, Italy and Spain. From T cells, B-cell-depleted T cells, or PBMCs came the material, which was cDNA or gDNA.

Authors' methods: Amplification from reference gene primers served as the basis for estimated nucleated cell counts. Using immunoSEQ multiplex PCR, the repertoire was profiled, and TCRdb retains in-frame clones only, with some absent. V, J and clone size are taken as reported in that table, and D and trimming were inferred from the DNA itself. The sample includes under 150,000 clones, around 83% of them seen just once. Unmatched junction bases numbered 9, after V lost 5 bases and J lost 7 bases. This CDR3 is 16 amino acids long. Germline V gene lookup returns CDR1 LNHDA and CDR2 SQIVND (reference sequence).

This clonotype was sampled from a man aged 35 to 55 with acute or convalescent COVID-19. Sequencing was carried out using peripheral blood. The rearrangement joins TRBV19 to TRBJ2-4; 12 bases agree with TRBD1. The CDR3 nucleotides are TGTGCCAGTAGTTACACCGGGACAGGGGGCAGGAACATTCAGTACTTC. It encodes CASSYTGTGGRNIQYF.